Following are 32 T cell receptor beta chains from one sample sequenced in a study of CD8 T cells in ankylosing spondylitis. Study-wide points: Fewer than ten highly homologous variants made up a TCR beta motif, and this motif appeared characteristic of ankylosing spondylitis blood.

These receptors lack a known antigen. In TCRdb, the 5' RACE reads were re-called with MiXCR into one record per CDR3 protein. The table shows some 330,000 distinct CDR3 sequences, with approximately 8% occurring only once. What was sequenced was blood, either unsorted or a sorted T cell fraction (not recorded which). These TCRs come from a male donor with ankylosing spondylitis.

The genes are TRBV2 and TRBJ2-7; 7 nucleotides match TRBD1. J was trimmed by 3 bases and V by 6 bases; bases with no gene match: 5. The CDR3 is 13 amino acids. The V gene's germline CDR1 is SNHLY and CDR2 FYNNEI. The CDR3 spells CASREGQSYEQYF. The CDR3 DNA reads TGTGCCAGCAGAGAGGGACAGAGCTACGAGCAGTACTTC.

J is TRBJ1-4 and V is TRBV7-2; D is ambiguous. Trimming removed 1 base at V and 7 bases at J, with 7 bases between. CDR3 length equals 13 residues. Germline V lookup: CDR1 SGHTA, CDR2 FQGNSA. CDR3 nucleotide sequence: TGTGCCAGCAGCTTAGATTGGGGTGAAAAACTGTTTTTT. Residues: CASSLDWGEKLFF.

V and J are TRBV29-1 and TRBJ1-5; D is possibly TRBD1 (5 bases). In germline, CDR1 is SQVTM, CDR2 ANQGSEA. This CDR3 spans 14 amino acids. Trimming pared 4 bases from V and 2 bases from J, leaving 12 bases between. CDR3 region: CSVAVGEGNQPQHF. The DNA of the CDR3 is TGCAGCGTTGCGGTAGGGGAAGGCAATCAGCCCCAGCATTTT.

V gene TRBV4-1 combines with J gene TRBJ1-5; D remains ambiguous. Trimming took 0 bases from V and 7 from J, leaving 13 bases between them. The CDR3 totals 15 residues. Germline loops: CDR1 MGHRA, CDR2 YSYEKL. The CDR3 DNA follows: TGCGCCAGCAGCCAAGATGAGGATCGGGGACAGCCCCAGCATTTT. Translating it yields CASSQDEDRGQPQHF.

This clonotype came up a few times. This chain connects TRBV4-1 to TRBJ1-4; the D gene is possibly TRBD1 (5 bases). The ends were cut back, 1 base at V and 8 bases at J, with 14 bases in the middle. The germline V gene has CDR1 MGHRA and CDR2 YSYEKL. This CDR3 spans 15 amino acids. In DNA, the CDR3 is TGCGCCAGCAGCCAAGTTCGGGGGAGGGTAGAAAAACTGTTTTTT. Residues: CASSQVRGRVEKLFF.

The V call is TRBV28, the J call TRBJ1-5; TRBD1 is a possible D gene (5 bases). The CDR3 is 15 amino acids. V was clipped by 3 bases and J by 0 bases, with 9 bases between them. Germline CDR1 and CDR2: MDHEN and SYDVKM. CDR3 loop: CASSFWGNSNQPQHF. The CDR3 coding sequence is TGTGCCAGCAGTTTTTGGGGGAATAGCAATCAGCCCCAGCATTTT.

J is TRBJ2-7 and V is TRBV5-1; 7 nucleotides match TRBD2. V lost 0 bases, J lost 4 bases, and 7 bases stayed unmatched. Per germline, CDR1 SGHRS and CDR2 YFSETQ. CDR3 length: 15 amino acids. The CDR3 here is CASSLVGRRGYEQYF. The DNA for the CDR3 is TGCGCCAGCAGCTTGGTCGGGAGGCGGGGATACGAGCAGTACTTC.

The chain carries TRBV5-4 and TRBJ2-5, with 13 bases lining up with TRBD2. The CDR3 runs 19 residues. The junction had 13 bases not matched to a gene; V was cut back by 0 bases and J by 5 bases. Germline V gives CDR1 SGHNT, CDR2 YYREEE (reference sequence). CDR3: CASSLGPGLAGNRRETQYF. CDR3 sequence (DNA): TGTGCCAGCAGCTTGGGACCGGGACTAGCGGGAAACCGCAGGGAGACCCAGTACTTC.

This clonotype was recorded many times. The DNA for the CDR3 is TGTGCCAGCAGCTTAGGCCCCAGCGGGCGGTACAATGAGCAGTTCTTC. It codes for CASSLGPSGRYNEQFF. The V and J genes are TRBV11-2 and TRBJ2-1; a possible D gene is TRBD2 (6 bases). Between the trimmed V and J ends, which lost 1 base and 4 bases, there was a span of 14 bases. CDR1 and CDR2 from the germline V gene are SGHAT and FQNNGV. The CDR3 contains 16 residues.

A few counts support this clonotype. Here the CDR3 reads CASSQANRGRGNEQFF. In nucleotides, the CDR3 is TGTGCCAGCAGCCAAGCCAATCGCGGGAGAGGTAATGAGCAGTTCTTC. The chain links TRBV4-2 to TRBJ2-1; 7 bases are shared with TRBD2. Germline-derived CDR1 and CDR2 are LGHNA and YNFKEQ. This CDR3 region has 16 residues. Unmatched junction bases numbered 10, after V lost 1 base and J lost 7 bases.

The CDR3 DNA reads as TGTGCCAGCAGCTTATGGAACAGAAGCTCCTACAATGAGCAGTTCTTC. Amino acids: CASSLWNRSSYNEQFF. This chain connects TRBV7-3 to TRBJ2-1; D is undetermined. Germline V CDR1 and CDR2: SGHTA, FQGTGA. This CDR3 is built from 16 residues. Trimming took 2 bases from V and 0 from J, leaving 11 bases between them.

This clonotype was observed a handful of times. The chain links TRBV28 to TRBJ2-2, with 8 bases lining up with TRBD1. With 7 bases clipped from V and 3 bases from J, the junction kept 7 bases outside the gene matches. The CDR3 runs to 15 residues. Germline-derived CDR1 and CDR2 are MDHEN and SYDVKM. CDR3 region: CASTETGADTGELFF. The DNA for the CDR3 is TGTGCCAGCACCGAGACAGGGGCTGACACCGGGGAGCTGTTTTTT.

This clonotype came up many times. The chain couples TRBV27 to TRBJ1-4, with 8 positions matching TRBD1. V dropped 3 bases and J dropped 7; count of bases not matched to a gene: 10. This CDR3 region has 16 residues. Germline CDR1 MNHEY, CDR2 SMNVEV (reference sequence). The chain's CDR3 is CASSFGQGALGEKLFF. The DNA of the CDR3 is TGTGCCAGCAGTTTTGGTCAGGGGGCTCTAGGTGAAAAACTGTTTTTT. Full variable domain (remainder filled in from reference TRBV27 and TRBJ1-4): EAQVTQNPRYLITVTGKKLTVTCSQNMNHEYMSWYRQDPGLGLRQIYYSMNVEVTDKGDVPEGYKVSRKEKRNFPLILESPSPNQTSLYFCASSFGQGALGEKLFFGSGTQLSVL.

The chain uses TRBV7-3 and TRBJ2-5; 11 positions match TRBD2. CDR3 length: 17 amino acids. The germline V gene has CDR1 SGHTA and CDR2 FQGTGA. V dropped 8 bases and J dropped 6; count of bases not matched to a gene: 17. CDR3 nucleotides: TGTGCCAGCCGACCACGGGAACCGGGACTAGCGGAAAAGACCCAGTACTTC. Translation gives CASRPREPGLAEKTQYF.

This clonotype was detected many times. DNA of the CDR3: TGTGCCAGCAGCCCTAGGACAAGGGGCGGCGATGAGCAGTTCTTC. This gives the protein CASSPRTRGGDEQFF. The chain is built from TRBV3-1 and TRBJ2-1, with a possible D match to TRBD1 (5 bases). The CDR3 sequence is 15 residues long. The V gene's germline CDR1 is LGHDT and CDR2 YNNKEL (reference sequence). Trimming shortened V by 4 bases and J by 8 bases, and 18 bases separated the two germline ends.

This clonotype was counted only a few times. V usage is TRBV9 and J usage is TRBJ2-1; TRBD2 aligns across 7 bases. The germline V gene encodes CDR1 SGDLS and CDR2 YYNGEE. V was clipped by 3 bases and J by 7 bases; unmatched bases: 10. The CDR3 loop spans 15 amino acids. This CDR3 reads CASSAGLDLGNEQFF. CDR3 in DNA: TGTGCCAGCAGCGCTGGACTAGATTTGGGAAATGAGCAGTTCTTC.

The chain employs TRBV10-3 and TRBJ1-2; 7 bases agree with TRBD1. The CDR3 extends over 15 amino acids. Germline assignment: CDR1 ENHRY and CDR2 SYGVKD. Trimming took 4 bases from V and 3 from J; bases not matched to a gene: 8. CDR3 region: CAISAPGTEDYGYTF. CDR3 coding DNA: TGTGCCATCAGTGCCCCCGGGACAGAGGACTATGGCTACACCTTC.

The gene calls are TRBV20-1 and TRBJ2-1; 14 positions match TRBD2. Germline lookup yields CDR1 DFQATT and CDR2 SNEGSKA (reference sequence). This CDR3 has 17 amino acids. V shed 0 bases and J 10 bases; nucleotides not matched to a gene: 11. The CDR3 DNA reads as TGCAGTGCTAGAGATTGGGGACTAGCGGGAGTCTTAGGGGAGCAGTTCTTC. Protein product: CSARDWGLAGVLGEQFF.

In its sample, this clonotype was seen a few times. This chain joins TRBV9 and TRBJ2-1; 10 bases are shared with TRBD2. The CDR3 has 14 amino acids. Germline lookup yields CDR1 SGDLS and CDR2 YYNGEE. V shed 3 bases and J 9 bases; nucleotides not matched to a gene: 6. The CDR3 DNA sequence: TGTGCCAGCAGCGAAAGCGGGAGGGCCAGTGAGCAGTTCTTC. Translation gives CASSESGRASEQFF.

The chain has TRBV20-1 and TRBJ2-1; 8 bases are a match to TRBD2. The J segment lost 2 bases and the V segment lost 4 bases, leaving 7 bases of the junction unmatched. Germline V gene lookup returns CDR1 DFQATT and CDR2 SNEGSKA (reference sequence). There are 15 residues in the CDR3. DNA of the CDR3: TGCAGTGCTATCGGGGGGGGAGTCCCCTACAATGAGCAGTTCTTC. It yields the protein CSAIGGGVPYNEQFF.

The table lists this clonotype with a few counts. The chain uses TRBV6-2 or TRBV6-3 and TRBJ2-1; no clear D gene. Per the germline V gene, CDR1 is MNHEY and CDR2 is SVGEGT. V lost 2 bases and J 8 bases, leaving 7 bases between the germline ends. The CDR3 loop spans 12 amino acids. In DNA form, the CDR3 reads TGTGCCAGCAGTTACAGGGTGTATGAGCAGTTCTTC. It encodes CASSYRVYEQFF.

In its sample, this clonotype was seen many times. The chain joins TRBV5-6 to TRBJ2-1; 11 bases align to TRBD2. The V and J ends lost 3 bases and 3 bases, in that order; junction bases with no gene match: 2. The germline V gene has CDR1 SGHDT and CDR2 YYEEEE. This CDR3 is 15 amino acids long. CDR3 nucleotides: TGTGCCAGCAGCTCACTAGCGGGAGACTACAATGAGCAGTTCTTC. Translation gives CASSSLAGDYNEQFF.

The chain combines TRBV12-3 or TRBV12-4 with TRBJ2-7, with 8 bases that match TRBD1. Losses at the gene ends were 6 bases for V and 5 bases for J; bases not matched to a gene: 15. The CDR3 length is 16 residues. CDR3 DNA: TGTGCCAGCAGCATTAGTGGCGGACAGGGCTTCCACGAGCAGTACTTC. Its protein product is CASSISGGQGFHEQYF.

The V gene is TRBV12-3 or TRBV12-4, the J gene TRBJ2-7; D gene ambiguous. Trimming cost V 5 bases and J 2 bases, with 16 bases left between them. The CDR3 extends over 15 amino acids. The DNA for the CDR3 is TGTGCCAGCAGTCCCCATTTTCGGGTCCCCTACGAGCAGTACTTC. It is translated as CASSPHFRVPYEQYF.

Only a few counts were recorded for this clonotype. The chain combines TRBV30 with TRBJ1-4, with D unclear. The V end lost 1 base, the J end lost 7 bases, and 13 bases lay between the germline ends. The CDR3 has 14 amino acids. The germline V gene encodes CDR1 GTSNPN and CDR2 SVGIG (reference sequence). DNA for the CDR3: TGTGCCTGGAGTGGCAGGCTAGGTAGTGAAAAACTGTTTTTT. Protein product: CAWSGRLGSEKLFF.

The gene calls are TRBV7-9 and TRBJ2-7; D unresolved. The CDR3 consists of 12 residues. The V and J ends lost 5 bases and 3 bases respectively, with 8 bases between them. Germline-derived CDR1 and CDR2 are SEHNR and FQNEAQ (reference sequence). The CDR3 nucleotides are TGTGCCAGCAGCCCAATTAACTACGAGCAGTACTTC. Protein: CASSPINYEQYF.

This clonotype has more than one count but fewer than ten. This sequence joins TRBV7-9 and TRBJ2-3; D gene ambiguous. The germline V gene has CDR1 SEHNR and CDR2 FQNEAQ (reference sequence). There are 16 residues in the CDR3. Trimming pared 0 bases from V and 0 bases from J, leaving 10 bases between. In DNA, the CDR3 is TGTGCCAGCAGCTTAGCTCCCGGGCGGAGCACAGATACGCAGTATTTT. Its protein product is CASSLAPGRSTDTQYF.

The CDR3 loop reads CSASGQTGGPYNEQFF. The CDR3 DNA follows: TGCAGTGCTAGTGGGCAAACGGGGGGGCCCTACAATGAGCAGTTCTTC. V usage is TRBV20-1 and J usage is TRBJ2-1; TRBD2 matches at 8 bases. Germline CDR1 and CDR2: DFQATT and SNEGSKA (reference sequence). The CDR3 totals 16 residues. The V and J ends lost 3 bases and 2 bases, in that order; junction bases with no gene match: 9.

This clonotype was detected ten times or more. This rearrangement joins TRBV6-1 to TRBJ2-7; possible D gene TRBD2, 7 bases. The V gene's germline CDR1 is MNHNS and CDR2 SASEGT. This CDR3 is 15 amino acids long. V lost 6 bases and J lost 3, with 18 bases in between. CDR3 amino acids: CASSRGGAQIYEQYF. The DNA of the CDR3 is TGTGCCAGCAGCCGAGGGGGGGCGCAAATCTACGAGCAGTACTTC.

The rearrangement uses TRBV20-1 and TRBJ1-5; 7 bases fit TRBD1. The CDR3 has 16 residues. J gave up 7 bases and V 3 bases, and 15 bases lay outside the gene matches. From germline, CDR1 is DFQATT and CDR2 SNEGSKA (reference sequence). CDR3 DNA sequence: TGCAGTGCTAGCGACAGGGAATTTTCCGGAGGCCAGCCCCAGCATTTT. Translating it yields CSASDREFSGGQPQHF.

This rearrangement joins TRBV20-1 to TRBJ1-5, with D tentatively TRBD1 (6 bases). The CDR3 covers 12 residues. Trimming took 5 bases from V and 10 from J, leaving 15 bases between them. The germline V gene encodes CDR1 DFQATT and CDR2 SNEGSKA (reference sequence). For the CDR3, the DNA is TGCAGTGCTCGGACTCCCAGGGGACCCCAGCATTTT. Translation: CSARTPRGPQHF.

This clonotype was seen only a few times. The chain is built from TRBV20-1 and TRBJ1-4; no clear D gene. V dropped 0 bases and J dropped 4 bases, with 12 bases sitting between them. CDR3 length: 15 residues. Germline V CDR1 and CDR2: DFQATT, SNEGSKA (reference sequence). The CDR3 protein is CSAREGWGVNEKLFF. The CDR3 region has the DNA TGCAGTGCTAGAGAGGGTTGGGGAGTTAATGAAAAACTGTTTTTT.